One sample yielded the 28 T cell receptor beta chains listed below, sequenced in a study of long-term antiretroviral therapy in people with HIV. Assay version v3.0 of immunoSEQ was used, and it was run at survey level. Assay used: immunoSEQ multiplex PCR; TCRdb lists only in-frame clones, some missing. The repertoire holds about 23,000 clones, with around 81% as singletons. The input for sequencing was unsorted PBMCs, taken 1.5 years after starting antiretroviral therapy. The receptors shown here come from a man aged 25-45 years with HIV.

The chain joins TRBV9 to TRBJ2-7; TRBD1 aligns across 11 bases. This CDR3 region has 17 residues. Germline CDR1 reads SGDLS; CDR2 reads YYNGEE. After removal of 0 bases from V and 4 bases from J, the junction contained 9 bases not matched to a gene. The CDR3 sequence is CASSVAPLGQGEYEQYF. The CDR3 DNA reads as TGTGCCAGCAGCGTAGCTCCGCTGGGACAGGGGGAATACGAGCAGTACTTC.

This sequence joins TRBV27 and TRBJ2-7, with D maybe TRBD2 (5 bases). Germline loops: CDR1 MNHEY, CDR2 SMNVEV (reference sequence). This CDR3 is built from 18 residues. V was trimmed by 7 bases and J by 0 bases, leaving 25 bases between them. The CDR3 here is CASNRGTAGGPSSYEQYF. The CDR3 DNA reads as TGTGCCAGCAATCGGGGAACAGCCGGCGGCCCATCCTCCTACGAGCAGTACTTC.

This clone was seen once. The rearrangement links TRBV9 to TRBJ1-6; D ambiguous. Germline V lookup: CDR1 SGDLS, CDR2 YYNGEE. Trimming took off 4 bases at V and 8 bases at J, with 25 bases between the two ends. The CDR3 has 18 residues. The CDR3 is CASSPGGVKEGKYSPLHF. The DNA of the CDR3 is TGTGCCAGCAGCCCAGGCGGCGTGAAGGAAGGGAAGTATTCACCCCTCCACTTT.

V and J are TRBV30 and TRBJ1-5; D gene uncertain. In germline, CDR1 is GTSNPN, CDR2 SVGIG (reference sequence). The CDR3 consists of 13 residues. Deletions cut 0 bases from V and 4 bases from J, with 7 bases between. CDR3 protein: CAWSVMGNQPQHF. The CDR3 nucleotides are TGTGCCTGGAGTGTAATGGGGAATCAGCCCCAGCATTTT.

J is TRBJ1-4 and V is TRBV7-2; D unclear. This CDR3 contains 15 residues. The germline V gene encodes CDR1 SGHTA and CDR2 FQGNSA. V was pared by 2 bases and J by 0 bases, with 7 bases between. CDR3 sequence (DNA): TGTGCCAGCAGCTTAACACCTTCAACTAATGAAAAACTGTTTTTT. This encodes CASSLTPSTNEKLFF. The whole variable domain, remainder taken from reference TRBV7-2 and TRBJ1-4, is GAGVSQSPSNKVTEKGKDVELRCDPISGHTALYWYRQSLGQGLEFLIYFQGNSAPDKSGLPSDRFSAERTGGSVSTLTIQRTQQEDSAVYLCASSLTPSTNEKLFFGSGTQLSVL.

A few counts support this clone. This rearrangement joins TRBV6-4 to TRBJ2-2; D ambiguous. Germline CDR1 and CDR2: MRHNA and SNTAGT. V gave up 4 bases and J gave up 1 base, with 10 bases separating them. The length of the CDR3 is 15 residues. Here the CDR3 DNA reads TGTGCCAGCAGTGTCGACTCTTGGAACACCGGGGAGCTGTTTTTT. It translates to CASSVDSWNTGELFF.

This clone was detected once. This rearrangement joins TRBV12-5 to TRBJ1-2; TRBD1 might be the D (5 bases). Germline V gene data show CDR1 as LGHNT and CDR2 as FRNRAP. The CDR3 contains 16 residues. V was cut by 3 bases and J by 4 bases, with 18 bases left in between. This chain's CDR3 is CASGFIAGQGFYGYTF. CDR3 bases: TGTGCTAGTGGTTTTATTGCGGGCCAGGGATTCTATGGCTACACCTTC. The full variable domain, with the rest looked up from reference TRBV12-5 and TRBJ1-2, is DARVTQTPRHKVTEMGQEVTMRCQPILGHNTVFWYRQTMMQGLELLAYFRNRAPLDDSGMPKDRFSAEMPDATLATLKIQPSEPRDSAVYFCASGFIAGQGFYGYTFGSGTRLTVV.

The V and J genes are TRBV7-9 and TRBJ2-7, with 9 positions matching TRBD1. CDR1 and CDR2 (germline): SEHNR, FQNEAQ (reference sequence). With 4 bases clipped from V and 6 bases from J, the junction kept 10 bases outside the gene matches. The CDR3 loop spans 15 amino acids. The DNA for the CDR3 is TGTGCCAGCAGCTCTCCGGGACAGGGTCTCACCGAGCAGTACTTC. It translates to CASSSPGQGLTEQYF.

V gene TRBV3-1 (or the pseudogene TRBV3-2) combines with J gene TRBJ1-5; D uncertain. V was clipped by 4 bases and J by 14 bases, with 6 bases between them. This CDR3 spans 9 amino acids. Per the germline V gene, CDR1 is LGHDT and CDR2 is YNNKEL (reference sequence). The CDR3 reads CASSREEHF. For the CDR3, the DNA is TGTGCCAGCAGCCGGGAAGAGCATTTT.

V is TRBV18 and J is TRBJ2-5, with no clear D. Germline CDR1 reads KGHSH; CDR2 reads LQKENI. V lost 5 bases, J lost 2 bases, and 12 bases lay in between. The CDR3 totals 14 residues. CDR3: CASSILGPQETQYF. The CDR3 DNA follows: TGTGCCAGCTCAATTTTGGGCCCACAAGAGACCCAGTACTTC.

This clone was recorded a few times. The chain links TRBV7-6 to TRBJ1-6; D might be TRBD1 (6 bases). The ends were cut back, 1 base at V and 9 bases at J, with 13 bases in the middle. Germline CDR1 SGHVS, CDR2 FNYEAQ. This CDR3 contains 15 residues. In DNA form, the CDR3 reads TGTGCCAGCAGCTTAGTGGCAGGGGCGGGTTCACCCCTCCACTTT. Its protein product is CASSLVAGAGSPLHF.

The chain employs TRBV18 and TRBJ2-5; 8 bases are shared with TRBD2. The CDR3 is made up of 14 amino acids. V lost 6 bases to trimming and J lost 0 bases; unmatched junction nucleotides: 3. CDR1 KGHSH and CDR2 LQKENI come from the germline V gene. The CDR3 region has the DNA TGTGCCAGCTCTGTACTAGCGGACCAAGAGACCCAGTACTTC. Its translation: CASSVLADQETQYF.

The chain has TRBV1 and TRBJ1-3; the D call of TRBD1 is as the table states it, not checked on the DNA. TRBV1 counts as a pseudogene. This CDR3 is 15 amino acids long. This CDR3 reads CTSTPGDRSGNTIYF. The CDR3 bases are TGCACCAGCACCCCGGGGGACAGATCTGGAAACACCATATATTTT.

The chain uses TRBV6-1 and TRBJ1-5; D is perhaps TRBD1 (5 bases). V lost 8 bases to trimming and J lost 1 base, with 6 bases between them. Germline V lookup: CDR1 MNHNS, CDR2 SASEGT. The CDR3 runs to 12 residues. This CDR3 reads CASWGSNQPQHF. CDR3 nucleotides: TGTGCCAGCTGGGGGAGCAATCAGCCCCAGCATTTT.

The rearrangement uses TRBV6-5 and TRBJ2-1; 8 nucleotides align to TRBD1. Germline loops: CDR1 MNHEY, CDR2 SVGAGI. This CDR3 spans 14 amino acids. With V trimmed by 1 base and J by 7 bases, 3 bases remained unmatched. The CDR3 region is CASSYLQGANEQFF. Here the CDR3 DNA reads TGTGCCAGCAGTTACTTGCAGGGGGCTAATGAGCAGTTCTTC.

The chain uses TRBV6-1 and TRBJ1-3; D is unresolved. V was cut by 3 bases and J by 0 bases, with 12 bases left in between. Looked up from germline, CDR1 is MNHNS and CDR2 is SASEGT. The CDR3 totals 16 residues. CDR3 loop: CASSDEVLSSGNTIYF. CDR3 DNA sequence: TGTGCCAGCAGTGACGAGGTTTTGAGCTCTGGAAACACCATATATTTT.

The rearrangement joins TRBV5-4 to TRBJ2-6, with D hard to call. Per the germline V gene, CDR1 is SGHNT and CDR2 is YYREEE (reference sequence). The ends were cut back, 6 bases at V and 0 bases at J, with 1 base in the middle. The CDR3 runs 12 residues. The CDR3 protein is CASISGANVLTF. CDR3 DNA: TGTGCCAGCATCTCTGGGGCCAACGTCCTGACTTTC.

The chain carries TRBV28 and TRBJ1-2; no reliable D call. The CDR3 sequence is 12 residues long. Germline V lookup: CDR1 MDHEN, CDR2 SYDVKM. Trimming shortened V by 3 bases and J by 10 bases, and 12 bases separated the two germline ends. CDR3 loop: CASSFMTNDYTF. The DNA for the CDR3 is TGTGCCAGCAGTTTCATGACAAATGACTACACCTTC.

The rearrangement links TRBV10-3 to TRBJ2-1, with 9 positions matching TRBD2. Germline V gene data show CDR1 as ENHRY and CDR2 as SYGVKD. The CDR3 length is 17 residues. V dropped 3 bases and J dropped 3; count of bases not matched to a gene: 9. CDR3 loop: CAISDPLAGDNYNEQFF. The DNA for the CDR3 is TGTGCCATCAGTGACCCCTTAGCGGGGGACAACTACAATGAGCAGTTCTTC.

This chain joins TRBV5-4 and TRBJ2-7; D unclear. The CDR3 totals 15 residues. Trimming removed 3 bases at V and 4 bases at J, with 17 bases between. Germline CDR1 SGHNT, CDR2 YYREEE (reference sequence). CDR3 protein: CASSSAGGIGYEQYF. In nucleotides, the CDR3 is TGTGCCAGCAGCTCAGCTGGCGGTATAGGATACGAGCAGTACTTC.

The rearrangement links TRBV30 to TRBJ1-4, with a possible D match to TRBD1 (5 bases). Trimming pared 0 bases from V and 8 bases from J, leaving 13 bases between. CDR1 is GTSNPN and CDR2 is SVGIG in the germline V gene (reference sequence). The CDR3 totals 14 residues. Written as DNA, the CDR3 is TGTGCCTGGAGTGTAGGGCAGGGAGGGGAAAAACTGTTTTTT. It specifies CAWSVGQGGEKLFF. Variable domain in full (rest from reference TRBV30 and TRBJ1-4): SQTIHQWPATLVQPVGSPLSLECTVEGTSNPNLYWYRQAAGRGLQLLFYSVGIGQISSEVPQNLSASRPQDRQFILSSKKLLLSDSGFYLCAWSVGQGGEKLFFGSGTQLSVL.

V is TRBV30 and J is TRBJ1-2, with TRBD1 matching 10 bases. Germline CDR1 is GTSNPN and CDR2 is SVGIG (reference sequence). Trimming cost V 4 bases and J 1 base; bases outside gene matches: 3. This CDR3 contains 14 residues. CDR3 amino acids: CAWKGQGYNYGYTF. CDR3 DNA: TGTGCCTGGAAGGGACAGGGGTATAACTATGGCTACACCTTC.

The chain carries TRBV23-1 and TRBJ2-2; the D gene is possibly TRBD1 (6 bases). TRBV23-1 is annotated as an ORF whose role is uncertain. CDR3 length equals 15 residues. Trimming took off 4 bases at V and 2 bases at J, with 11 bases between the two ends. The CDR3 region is CASSRGTRNTGELFF. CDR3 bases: TGCGCCAGCAGTCGGGGGACACGCAACACCGGGGAGCTGTTTTTT.

In DNA, the CDR3 is TGCAGCGTTGTTGGACCCGGACGGACCGGGGAGCTGTTTTTT. It encodes CSVVGPGRTGELFF. V is TRBV29-1 and J is TRBJ2-2; D gene ambiguous. With 4 bases removed from V and 5 bases from J, the gap between germline ends came to 14 bases. Germline V CDR1 and CDR2: SQVTM, ANQGSEA. There are 14 residues in the CDR3.

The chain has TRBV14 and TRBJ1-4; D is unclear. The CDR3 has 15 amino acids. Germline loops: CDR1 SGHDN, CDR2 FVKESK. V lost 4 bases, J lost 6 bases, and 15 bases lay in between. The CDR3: CASSLQPSPYEKLFF. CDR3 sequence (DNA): TGTGCCAGCAGCCTTCAACCATCTCCCTATGAAAAACTGTTTTTT.

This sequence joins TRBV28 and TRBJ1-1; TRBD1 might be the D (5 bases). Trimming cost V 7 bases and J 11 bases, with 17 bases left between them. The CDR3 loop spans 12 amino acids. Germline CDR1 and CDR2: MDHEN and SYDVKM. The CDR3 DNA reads TGTGCCAGCACCGGGGGGGTATTCCGGGCTTTCTTT. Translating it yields CASTGGVFRAFF.

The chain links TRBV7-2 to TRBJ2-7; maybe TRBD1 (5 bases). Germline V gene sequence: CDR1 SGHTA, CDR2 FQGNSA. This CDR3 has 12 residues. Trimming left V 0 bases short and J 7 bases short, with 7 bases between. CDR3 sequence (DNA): TGTGCCAGCAGCTTAGCGCAGGGAGAGCAGTACTTC. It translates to CASSLAQGEQYF.

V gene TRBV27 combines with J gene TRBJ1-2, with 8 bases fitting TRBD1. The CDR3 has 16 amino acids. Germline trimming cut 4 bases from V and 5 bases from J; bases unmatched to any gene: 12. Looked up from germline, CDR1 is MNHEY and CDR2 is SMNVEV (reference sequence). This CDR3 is CASSSHSDRGIYGYTF. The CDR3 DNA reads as TGTGCCAGCAGTTCACACTCAGACAGGGGCATTTATGGCTACACCTTC.